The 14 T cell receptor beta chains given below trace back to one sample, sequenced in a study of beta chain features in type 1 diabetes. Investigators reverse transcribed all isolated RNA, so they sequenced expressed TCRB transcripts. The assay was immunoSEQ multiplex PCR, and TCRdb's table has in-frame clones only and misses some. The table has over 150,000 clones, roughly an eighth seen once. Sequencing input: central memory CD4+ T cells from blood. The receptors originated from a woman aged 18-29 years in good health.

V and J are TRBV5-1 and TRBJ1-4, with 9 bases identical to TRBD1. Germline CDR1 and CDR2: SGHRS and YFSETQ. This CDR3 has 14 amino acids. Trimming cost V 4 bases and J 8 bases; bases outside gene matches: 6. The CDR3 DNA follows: TGCGCCAGCAGCCGTGGACAGGGGAGGGAAAAACTGTTTTTT. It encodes CASSRGQGREKLFF.

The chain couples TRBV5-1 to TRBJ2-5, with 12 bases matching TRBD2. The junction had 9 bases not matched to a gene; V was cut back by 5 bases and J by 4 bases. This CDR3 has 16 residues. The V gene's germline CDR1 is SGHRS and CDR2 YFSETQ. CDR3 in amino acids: CASSGLAGGGRETQYF. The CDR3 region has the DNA TGCGCCAGCAGTGGCCTAGCGGGAGGGGGCCGAGAGACCCAGTACTTC.

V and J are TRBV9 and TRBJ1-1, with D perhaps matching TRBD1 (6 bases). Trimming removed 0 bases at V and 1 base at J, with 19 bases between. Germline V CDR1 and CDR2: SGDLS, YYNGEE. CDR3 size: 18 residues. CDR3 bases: TGTGCCAGCAGCGTAGTGTCGGGGGGCCCTCGCTCGAACACTGAAGCTTTCTTT. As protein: CASSVVSGGPRSNTEAFF.

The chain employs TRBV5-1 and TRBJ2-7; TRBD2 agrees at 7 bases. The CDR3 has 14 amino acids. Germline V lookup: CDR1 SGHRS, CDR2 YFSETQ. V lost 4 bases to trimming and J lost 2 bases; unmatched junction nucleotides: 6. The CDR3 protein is CASSGGAGAYEQYF. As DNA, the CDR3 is TGCGCCAGCAGCGGGGGTGCGGGGGCCTACGAGCAGTACTTC.

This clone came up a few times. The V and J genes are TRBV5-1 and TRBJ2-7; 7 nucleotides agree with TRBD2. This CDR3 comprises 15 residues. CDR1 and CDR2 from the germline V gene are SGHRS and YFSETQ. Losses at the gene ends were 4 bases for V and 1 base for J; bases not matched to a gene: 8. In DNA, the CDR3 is TGCGCCAGCAGCCCCCGGGAGGCCTTATCCTACGAGCAGTACTTC. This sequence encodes CASSPREALSYEQYF. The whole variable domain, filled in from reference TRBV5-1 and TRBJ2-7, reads KAGVTQTPRYLIKTRGQQVTLSCSPISGHRSVSWYQQTPGQGLQFLFEYFSETQRNKGNFPGRFSGRQFSNSRSEMNVSTLELGDSALYLCASSPREALSYEQYFGPGTRLTVT.

CDR3 DNA sequence: TGTGCCAGCACCTTAGGGTCGGGGGACACTGAAGCTTTCTTT. Its protein product is CASTLGSGDTEAFF. V gene TRBV5-4 combines with J gene TRBJ1-1, with D tentatively TRBD1 (5 bases). Germline V gene data show CDR1 as SGHNT and CDR2 as YYREEE (reference sequence). Trimming took 6 bases from V and 3 from J, leaving 15 bases between them. The CDR3 extends over 14 amino acids.

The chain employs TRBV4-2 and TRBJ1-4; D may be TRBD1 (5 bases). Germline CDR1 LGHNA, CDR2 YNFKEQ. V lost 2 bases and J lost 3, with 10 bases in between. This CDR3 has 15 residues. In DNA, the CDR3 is TGTGCCAGCAGCCAAAGTCAGGGTCCTAATGAAAAACTGTTTTTT. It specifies CASSQSQGPNEKLFF.

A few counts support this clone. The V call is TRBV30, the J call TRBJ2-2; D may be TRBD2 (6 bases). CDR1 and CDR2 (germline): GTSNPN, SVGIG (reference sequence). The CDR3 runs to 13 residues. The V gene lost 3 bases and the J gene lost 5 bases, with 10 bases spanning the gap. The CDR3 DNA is TGTGCCTGGAGGACGGGAGTTACCGGGGAGCTGTTTTTT. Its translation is CAWRTGVTGELFF. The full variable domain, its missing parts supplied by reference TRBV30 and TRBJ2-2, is SQTIHQWPATLVQPVGSPLSLECTVEGTSNPNLYWYRQAAGRGLQLLFYSVGIGQISSEVPQNLSASRPQDRQFILSSKKLLLSDSGFYLCAWRTGVTGELFFGEGSRLTVL.

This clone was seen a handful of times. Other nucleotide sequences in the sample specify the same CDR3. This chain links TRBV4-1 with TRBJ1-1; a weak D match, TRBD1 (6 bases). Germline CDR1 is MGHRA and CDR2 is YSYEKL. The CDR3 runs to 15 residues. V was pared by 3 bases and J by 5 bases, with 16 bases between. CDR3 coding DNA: TGCGCCAGCAGCCAGGCTCCAGGGGAATGGACTGAAGCTTTCTTT. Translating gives CASSQAPGEWTEAFF.

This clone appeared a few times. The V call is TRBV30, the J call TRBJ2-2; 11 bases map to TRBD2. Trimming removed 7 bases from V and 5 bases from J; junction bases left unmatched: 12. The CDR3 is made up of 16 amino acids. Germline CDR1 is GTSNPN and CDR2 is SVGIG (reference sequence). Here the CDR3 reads CAFVAGGEAVTGELFF. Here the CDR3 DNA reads TGTGCCTTCGTAGCGGGAGGGGAAGCTGTGACCGGGGAGCTGTTTTTT.

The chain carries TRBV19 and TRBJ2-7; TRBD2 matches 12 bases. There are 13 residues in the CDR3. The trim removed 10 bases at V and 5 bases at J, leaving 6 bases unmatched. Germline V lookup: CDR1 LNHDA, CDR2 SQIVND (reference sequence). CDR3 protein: CATRLAGAHEQYF. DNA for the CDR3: TGTGCCACCAGACTAGCGGGAGCCCACGAGCAGTACTTC.

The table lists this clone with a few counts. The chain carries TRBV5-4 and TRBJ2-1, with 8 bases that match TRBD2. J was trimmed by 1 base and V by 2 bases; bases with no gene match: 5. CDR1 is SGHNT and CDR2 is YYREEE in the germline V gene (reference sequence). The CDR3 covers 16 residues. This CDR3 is CASSFFGRASYNEQFF. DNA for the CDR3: TGTGCCAGCAGCTTTTTCGGGAGGGCGTCCTACAATGAGCAGTTCTTC.

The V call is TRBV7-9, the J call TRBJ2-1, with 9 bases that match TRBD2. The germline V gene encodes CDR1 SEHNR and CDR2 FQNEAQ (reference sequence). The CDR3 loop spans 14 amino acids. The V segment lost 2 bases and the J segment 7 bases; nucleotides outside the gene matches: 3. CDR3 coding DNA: TGTGCCAGCAGCTTACTAGCGGGAAGGAATGAGCAGTTCTTC. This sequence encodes CASSLLAGRNEQFF.

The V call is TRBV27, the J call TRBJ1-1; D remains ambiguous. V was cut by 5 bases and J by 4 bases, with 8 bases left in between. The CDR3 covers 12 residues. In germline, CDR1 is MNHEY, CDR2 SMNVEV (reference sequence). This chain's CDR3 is CASSTGFTEAFF. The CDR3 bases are TGTGCCAGCAGTACGGGATTCACTGAAGCTTTCTTT.